Below, 8 T cell receptor beta chains from the same sample are listed, as sequenced in a study of T-cell reconstitution after alpha-beta-depleted transplantation in children. Unique molecular identifiers were used to barcode this TCRbeta library. TCRdb re-analysed the PCR reads in MiXCR, keeping a single row per CDR3 protein. The sample gives about 640,000 distinct CDR3 sequences, approximately 15% of which show up once; 1.1% is in the top ten. The sequencing here drew on PBMCs from the stem cell graft donor, taken from the stem cell graft. The receptors stem from a human donor who donated a stem cell graft to a child with acute myeloid leukemia.

The chain recombines TRBV7-2 with TRBJ1-2; D remains ambiguous. This CDR3 is built from 15 residues. CDR1 and CDR2 (germline): SGHTA, FQGNSA. V was pared by 1 base and J by 2 bases, with 11 bases between. CDR3: CASSLESGSNYGYTF. The CDR3 DNA reads as TGTGCCAGCAGCTTAGAATCGGGATCCAACTATGGCTACACCTTC. Looking up the rest from reference TRBV7-2 and TRBJ1-2 gives the full variable domain: GAGVSQSPSNKVTEKGKDVELRCDPISGHTALYWYRQSLGQGLEFLIYFQGNSAPDKSGLPSDRFSAERTGGSVSTLTIQRTQQEDSAVYLCASSLESGSNYGYTFGSGTRLTVV.

This clonotype was seen ten or more times. The chain uses TRBV12-3 or TRBV12-4 and TRBJ2-2; D unclear. The V and J ends lost 6 bases and 4 bases respectively, with 9 bases between them. The CDR3 spans 13 residues. As DNA, the CDR3 is TGTGCCAGCAGCTCCGGGCCCACCGGGGAGCTGTTTTTT. Translating gives CASSSGPTGELFF.

This clonotype came up a few times. This chain links TRBV7-2 with TRBJ2-1; D may match TRBD1 or TRBD2 (6 bases each). V shed 2 bases and J shed 5 bases, with 16 bases lying between them. This CDR3 is built from 16 residues. The germline V gene has CDR1 SGHTA and CDR2 FQGNSA. In DNA form, the CDR3 reads TGTGCCAGCAGCTTAAAAGGGGGGATCGGGAACAATGAGCAGTTCTTC. Its protein product is CASSLKGGIGNNEQFF.

This clonotype was recorded at least ten times. The CDR3 loop reads CSALAGGHNEQFF. For the CDR3, the DNA is TGCAGTGCCCTAGCGGGGGGGCACAATGAGCAGTTCTTC. V and J are TRBV20-1 and TRBJ2-1, with 12 bases aligning to TRBD2. V shed 6 bases, J shed 5 bases, and the junction held 2 bases outside the gene matches. This CDR3 has 13 amino acids. Germline V gene lookup returns CDR1 DFQATT and CDR2 SNEGSKA (reference sequence).

The chain uses TRBV7-9 and TRBJ1-1; TRBD1 matches 8 bases. Trimming cost V 7 bases and J 11 bases; bases outside gene matches: 12. The germline gives CDR1 SEHNR, CDR2 FQNEAQ (reference sequence). This CDR3 is built from 13 residues. The CDR3 DNA reads TGTGCCAGCACCGACAGGGGTCGTGAGGAGGCTTTCTTT. This codes for CASTDRGREEAFF.

The rearrangement joins TRBV25-1 to TRBJ1-1; D is unresolved. The CDR3 runs to 14 residues. Trimming took off 5 bases at V and 4 bases at J, with 14 bases between the two ends. Looked up from germline, CDR1 is MGHDK and CDR2 is SYGVNS. This CDR3 is CASSPGRRATEAFF. The CDR3 DNA reads TGTGCCAGCAGTCCAGGACGGCGAGCCACTGAAGCTTTCTTT. The full variable domain, in which reference TRBV25-1 and TRBJ1-1 provide the parts outside the CDR3, is EADIYQTPRYLVIGTGKKITLECSQTMGHDKMYWYQQDPGMELHLIHYSYGVNSTEKGDLSSESTVSRIRTEHFPLTLESARPSHTSQYLCASSPGRRATEAFFGQGTRLTVV.

This chain connects TRBV5-6 to TRBJ1-2; 8 bases map to TRBD1. Germline trimming cut 3 bases from V and 2 bases from J; bases unmatched to any gene: 12. This CDR3 spans 17 amino acids. Germline V gene sequence: CDR1 SGHDT, CDR2 YYEEEE. CDR3 nucleotide sequence: TGTGCCAGCAGCTATCTTCCGGGACAGGTTCCAAACTATGGCTACACCTTC. Encoded protein: CASSYLPGQVPNYGYTF.

This clonotype was counted at least ten times. This chain connects TRBV20-1 to TRBJ1-1, with D tentatively TRBD1 (5 bases). CDR3 length equals 14 residues. Germline assignment: CDR1 DFQATT and CDR2 SNEGSKA (reference sequence). V lost 6 bases, J lost 4 bases, and 18 bases lay in between. In DNA, the CDR3 is TGCAGTGCAGGGAGGTGGGAGAGGGGCACTGAAGCTTTCTTT. Translation gives CSAGRWERGTEAFF.